The 31 T cell receptor beta chains given below trace back to one sample, sequenced in a study of blood T cells in healthy people across ages. With a J-beta primer mix and a sample-barcoded 5' primer, a second PCR ran about 7 to 11 cycles. TCRdb re-analysed the 5' RACE reads in MiXCR, keeping a single row per CDR3 protein. The table has about 1,400,000 distinct CDR3 sequences, roughly 64% seen once. The sequenced sample was blood. These receptors were taken from a man in his late teens or twenties in good health.

The CDR3 DNA sequence: TGTGCCAGCAGTGCCAACCTCAAGTACAATGAGCAGTTCTTC. Translated: CASSANLKYNEQFF. This rearrangement joins TRBV12-3 or TRBV12-4 to TRBJ2-1; no clear D gene. V lost 5 bases and J lost 4, with 12 bases in between. The length of the CDR3 is 14 residues.

The gene calls are TRBV3-1 and TRBJ1-4, with D perhaps TRBD1 (5 bases). Trimming stripped 2 bases from V and 5 bases from J, with 18 bases between. The germline CDR1 and CDR2 sequences are LGHDT and YNNKEL (reference sequence). This CDR3 has 17 residues. The CDR3 nucleotides read TGTGCCAGCAGCCAAAAAAGGCCCAGGGTAGGAAATGAAAAACTGTTTTTT. Residues: CASSQKRPRVGNEKLFF.

As to this clonotype: A read error may be the cause here, since a much bigger clone is one base away. The chain employs TRBV12-3 or TRBV12-4 and TRBJ2-7; tentatively, D is TRBD2 (6 bases). The CDR3 runs to 10 residues. The CDR3 reads CTSSSGLQYF. CDR3 coding DNA: TGTACCAGCAGTTCGGGACTGCAGTACTTC.

This clonotype showed up just a few times. The V call is TRBV7-2, the J call TRBJ2-7; 10 bases line up with TRBD1. CDR3 length: 15 residues. Germline CDR1 is SGHTA and CDR2 is FQGNSA. V was pared by 5 bases and J by 3 bases, with 7 bases of the junction left unmatched. Here the CDR3 DNA reads TGTGCCAGCAGCATAAGACAGGGGGCGTTCTACGAGCAGTACTTC. It yields the protein CASSIRQGAFYEQYF.

This chain joins TRBV4-1 and TRBJ2-1; 12 nucleotides line up with TRBD2. The CDR3 consists of 16 residues. Trimming took 4 bases from V and 6 from J; bases not matched to a gene: 7. From germline, CDR1 is MGHRA and CDR2 YSYEKL. Written as DNA, the CDR3 is TGCGCCAGCAGCCTTATTCTAGCGGGAGGGGGCAATGAGCAGTTCTTC. Translated: CASSLILAGGGNEQFF.

This clonotype was detected a few times. The chain combines TRBV11-2 with TRBJ2-7, with 10 bases fitting TRBD2. CDR3 length equals 14 residues. The V segment lost 7 bases and the J segment 3 bases; nucleotides outside the gene matches: 6. CDR1 and CDR2 (germline): SGHAT, FQNNGV. This chain's CDR3 is CASISGRADYEQYF. The DNA of the CDR3 is TGTGCCAGCATCAGCGGGAGGGCCGACTACGAGCAGTACTTC.

J is TRBJ2-1 and V is TRBV29-1; 9 bases map to TRBD2. Per the germline V gene, CDR1 is SQVTM and CDR2 is ANQGSEA. The V and J ends lost 5 bases and 0 bases, in that order; junction bases with no gene match: 14. CDR3 length equals 18 residues. In DNA form, the CDR3 reads TGCAGCGTTCGATTATCCGCGGGAGGGATATACTCCTACAATGAGCAGTTCTTC. Translating it yields CSVRLSAGGIYSYNEQFF.

The J gene is TRBJ2-5, the V gene TRBV4-1, with a possible D match to TRBD1 (6 bases). This CDR3 has 15 amino acids. Germline loops: CDR1 MGHRA, CDR2 YSYEKL. Trimming stripped 0 bases from V and 13 bases from J, with 21 bases between. The CDR3 DNA reads TGCGCCAGCAGCCAAGACAAGACGTTCGGGGACAACCGGTACTTC. As protein: CASSQDKTFGDNRYF.

The V and J genes are TRBV27 and TRBJ2-2; D unresolved. CDR3 length: 14 amino acids. Trimming stripped 5 bases from V and 0 bases from J, with 7 bases between. Looked up from germline, CDR1 is MNHEY and CDR2 is SMNVEV (reference sequence). Here the CDR3 DNA reads TGTGCCAGCAGTGTGAACGCGAACACCGGGGAGCTGTTTTTT. Protein sequence: CASSVNANTGELFF.

The V gene is TRBV28, the J gene TRBJ2-5; TRBD1 agrees at 8 bases. This CDR3 comprises 16 residues. After removal of 6 bases from V and 11 bases from J, the junction contained 20 bases not matched to a gene. Per germline, CDR1 MDHEN and CDR2 SYDVKM. CDR3 coding DNA: TGTGCCAGCAGCCTTCTTGGGGACAGGAAGTTAGGAGAGCAGTACTTC. Translation gives CASSLLGDRKLGEQYF.

The chain recombines TRBV4-3 with TRBJ2-2; 7 bases agree with TRBD1. The CDR3 totals 18 residues. Trimming cost V 0 bases and J 0 bases; bases outside gene matches: 7. Looked up from germline, CDR1 is LGHNA and CDR2 is YSLEER. The CDR3, as DNA: TGCGCCAGCAGCCAAGATATAGGGGGCGCGGCGAACACCGGGGAGCTGTTTTTT. It codes for CASSQDIGGAANTGELFF.

The chain carries TRBV7-6 and TRBJ2-1; D is unresolved. CDR3 size: 14 residues. Looked up from germline, CDR1 is SGHVS and CDR2 is FNYEAQ. The V end was cut by 5 bases, the J end by 4 bases, with 12 bases between. The CDR3 protein is CASSRIGPYNEQFF. The DNA of the CDR3 is TGTGCCAGCAGCCGCATAGGGCCGTACAATGAGCAGTTCTTC.

This sequence joins TRBV5-1 and TRBJ2-1; maybe TRBD1 (6 bases). CDR3 length: 15 residues. Germline values: CDR1 SGHRS, CDR2 YFSETQ. The germline V and J ends were trimmed by 4 bases and 4 bases, with 15 bases remaining between them. CDR3: CASSQQGVGYNEQFF. The CDR3 DNA follows: TGCGCCAGCAGCCAACAGGGTGTGGGTTACAATGAGCAGTTCTTC. The complete variable domain, with remaining parts taken from reference TRBV5-1 and TRBJ2-1, reads KAGVTQTPRYLIKTRGQQVTLSCSPISGHRSVSWYQQTPGQGLQFLFEYFSETQRNKGNFPGRFSGRQFSNSRSEMNVSTLELGDSALYLCASSQQGVGYNEQFFGPGTRLTVL.

This clonotype was seen a few times. The genes are TRBV3-1 and TRBJ2-1; D might be TRBD1 (6 bases). The CDR3 consists of 15 residues. Germline V gene data show CDR1 as LGHDT and CDR2 as YNNKEL (reference sequence). Between the trimmed V and J ends, which lost 5 bases and 6 bases, there was a span of 17 bases. CDR3 protein: CASSFDLTGPNEQFF. For the CDR3, the DNA is TGTGCCAGCAGCTTTGACCTAACAGGGCCCAATGAGCAGTTCTTC.

The CDR3 spells CASSHLAGRGLEQYF. CDR3 nucleotides: TGCGCCAGCAGTCACCTAGCGGGGCGAGGTCTCGAGCAGTACTTC. This rearrangement joins TRBV4-1 to TRBJ2-7; 9 nucleotides match TRBD2. The CDR3 is 15 residues long. V lost 6 bases, J lost 6 bases, and 12 bases stayed unmatched. Looked up from germline, CDR1 is MGHRA and CDR2 is YSYEKL.

The rearrangement uses TRBV19 and TRBJ2-3; D is unresolved. Germline V gives CDR1 LNHDA, CDR2 SQIVND (reference sequence). The CDR3 extends over 11 amino acids. V shed 10 bases and J shed 3 bases, with 8 bases lying between them. In DNA, the CDR3 is TGTGCCACCCGCGCGACAGATACGCAGTATTTT. Translated, it gives CATRATDTQYF. Complete variable domain (other parts from reference TRBV19 and TRBJ2-3): DGGITQSPKYLFRKEGQNVTLSCEQNLNHDAMYWYRQDPGQGLRLIYYSQIVNDFQKGDIAEGYSVSREKKESFPLTVTSAQKNPTAFYLCATRATDTQYFGPGTRLTVL.

The V gene is TRBV29-1, the J gene TRBJ2-7; 9 bases are a match to TRBD1. The CDR3 spans 14 residues. Unmatched junction bases numbered 9, after V lost 6 bases and J lost 3 bases. The germline CDR1 and CDR2 sequences are SQVTM and ANQGSEA. The chain's CDR3 is CSVRLDRGLYEQYF. The CDR3 nucleotides read TGCAGCGTCAGGTTGGACAGGGGACTCTACGAGCAGTACTTC.

The chain recombines TRBV25-1 with TRBJ1-1, with D maybe TRBD1 (5 bases). The germline gives CDR1 MGHDK, CDR2 SYGVNS. Between the trimmed V and J ends, which lost 7 bases and 4 bases, there was a span of 13 bases. The CDR3 has 13 residues. CDR3 loop: CASKPPGGTEAFF. DNA of the CDR3: TGTGCCAGCAAGCCCCCCGGGGGCACTGAAGCTTTCTTT.

The rearrangement joins TRBV20-1 to TRBJ2-5; D unresolved. TRBJ2-7 matches the DNA end more closely, so the J call is doubtful. The germline V gene has CDR1 DFQATT and CDR2 SNEGSKA (reference sequence). The CDR3 runs 11 residues. Written as DNA, the CDR3 is TGCAGTGCTCGTCAGGATTCCGAGCAGTACTTC. Its protein product is CSARQDSEQYF.

This clonotype was seen a single time. This chain joins TRBV7-2 and TRBJ2-3; 15 bases are shared with TRBD2. The germline gives CDR1 SGHTA, CDR2 FQGNSA. The CDR3 extends over 16 amino acids. The V and J ends lost 5 bases and 5 bases, in that order; junction bases with no gene match: 5. CDR3 protein: CASSIRTSGGEDTQYF. CDR3 DNA: TGTGCCAGCAGCATCCGGACTAGCGGGGGGGAAGATACGCAGTATTTT.

The rearrangement joins TRBV10-3 to TRBJ2-7; a weak D match, TRBD1 (5 bases). With 6 bases removed from V and 3 bases from J, the gap between germline ends came to 15 bases. The CDR3 is made up of 14 amino acids. Germline V CDR1 and CDR2: ENHRY, SYGVKD. The CDR3 DNA reads TGTGCCATCAGGAGCGACAGAGGCCGCTACGAGCAGTACTTC. This gives the protein CAIRSDRGRYEQYF.

Only a few counts were recorded for this clonotype. The chain is built from TRBV4-3 and TRBJ2-4; D unresolved. The CDR3 spans 14 residues. Germline-derived CDR1 and CDR2 are LGHNA and YSLEER. Trimming took 0 bases from V and 7 from J, leaving 10 bases between them. The CDR3 nucleotides read TGCGCCAGCAGCCAAGATGTCGCGTTTAACATTCAGTACTTC. Translated, it gives CASSQDVAFNIQYF.

The chain joins TRBV6-5 to TRBJ2-5; TRBD2 might be the D (7 bases). The germline V gene encodes CDR1 MNHEY and CDR2 SVGAGI. The CDR3 contains 13 residues. Trimming removed 8 bases at V and 0 bases at J, with 10 bases between. The CDR3 loop is CASGRGDQETQYF. In nucleotides, the CDR3 is TGTGCCAGCGGGAGGGGGGACCAAGAGACCCAGTACTTC.

The chain employs TRBV6-6 and TRBJ1-2; no clear D gene. This CDR3 contains 13 residues. V gave up 5 bases and J gave up 8 bases, with 15 bases separating them. In germline, CDR1 is MNHNY, CDR2 SVGAGI (reference sequence). CDR3 loop: CASSLDNLGGYTF. The CDR3 nucleotides are TGTGCCAGCAGTCTAGACAACCTGGGAGGCTACACCTTC.

The rearrangement links TRBV7-2 to TRBJ2-3; 8 bases map to TRBD2. Germline trimming cut 5 bases from V and 1 base from J; bases unmatched to any gene: 5. The germline gives CDR1 SGHTA, CDR2 FQGNSA. The CDR3 extends over 15 amino acids. CDR3 bases: TGTGCCAGCAGCCTGCGGGGGGACCGCACAGATACGCAGTATTTT. It codes for CASSLRGDRTDTQYF.

This clonotype came up once. This chain uses TRBV21-1 with TRBJ2-5; the table's D gene call, TRBD2, was not cross checked with the DNA. TRBV21-1 is a listed pseudogene. This CDR3 contains 18 residues. The CDR3 DNA follows: TGTGCCAGCAGCAAAAGTGGGACTAGATCGATAAACCAAGAGACCCAGTACTTC. Translated, it gives CASSKSGTRSINQETQYF.

The rearrangement uses TRBV5-1 and TRBJ2-5; the D gene is possibly TRBD1 (6 bases). There are 15 residues in the CDR3. Per the germline V gene, CDR1 is SGHRS and CDR2 is YFSETQ. V lost 1 base, J lost 0 bases, and 10 bases lay in between. CDR3 nucleotide sequence: TGCGCCAGCAGCTTGAAGACAGGCTACCAAGAGACCCAGTACTTC. The encoded protein is CASSLKTGYQETQYF.

The chain carries TRBV12-3 or TRBV12-4 and TRBJ2-1; TRBD2 agrees at 7 bases. CDR3 length: 15 amino acids. V was clipped by 6 bases and J by 12 bases; unmatched bases: 17. The CDR3 coding sequence is TGTGCCAGCAGACCAACCGGGACTATGCTCAGTTGGCAGTTCTTC. It translates to CASRPTGTMLSWQFF.

The sample holds one count of this clonotype. The V call is TRBV12-5, the J call TRBJ2-1; tentative D call: TRBD2 (5 bases). The length of the CDR3 is 20 residues. The germline gives CDR1 LGHNT, CDR2 FRNRAP. Trimming cost V 3 bases and J 7 bases, with 31 bases left between them. Written as DNA, the CDR3 is TGTGCTAGTGGTTTTGGTGTAAGCGGAGAGAAAGGCCTGGGCAATAATGAGCAGTTCTTC. This encodes CASGFGVSGEKGLGNNEQFF.

With regard to this clonotype: Compared with germline, one end of the junction differs, possibly owing to a read error. This chain connects TRBV5-4 to TRBJ2-3; D may be TRBD1 or TRBD2 (5 bases each). Germline V gene data show CDR1 as SGHNT and CDR2 as YYREEE (reference sequence). The CDR3 has 17 amino acids. The CDR3 loop is CASRSGTPRSSTETQYF. The DNA of the CDR3 is TGTGCCAGCAGATCCGGGACCCCCCGCTCTAGCACAGAGACGCAGTATTTT. Looking up the rest from reference TRBV5-4 and TRBJ2-3 gives the full variable domain: ETGVTQSPTHLIKTRGQQVTLRCSSQSGHNTVSWYQQALGQGPQFIFQYYREEENGRGNFPPRFSGLQFPNYSSELNVNALELDDSALYLCASRSGTPRSSTETQYFGPGTRLTVL.

This clonotype was counted between two and nine times. The CDR3 region is CASSSLGHGYTF. CDR3 DNA: TGTGCCAGCAGCTCCCTGGGTCATGGCTACACCTTC. The chain is built from TRBV11-2 and TRBJ1-2; D unresolved. The CDR3 spans 12 residues. In germline, CDR1 is SGHAT, CDR2 FQNNGV. With 4 bases removed from V and 6 bases from J, the gap between germline ends came to 9 bases.